This T cell receptor beta chain was sequenced in a study of OX40 agonist ivuxolimab in advanced cancers. General study findings and limits: There were, on average, more expanded clones in CD8+ T cells than in CD4+.

V lost 7 bases, J lost 3 bases, and 12 bases stayed unmatched. Germline assignment: CDR1 SEHNR and CDR2 FQNEAQ (reference sequence). The CDR3 extends over 16 amino acids. Sequencing used immunoSEQ multiplex PCR; TCRdb keeps in-frame clones, though not all of them. The profile covers approximately 69,000 clones, with over 90% appearing a single time and approximately 14% taken by the ten largest. With regard to this clone: Its antigen is undetermined.

Sequencing was performed on CD4+ or CD8+ T cells sorted from blood, taken in a trial of the OX40 agonist ivuxolimab. The origin of this receptor is an adult with an advanced solid tumor such as melanoma, head and neck, liver or kidney cancer. The chain has TRBV7-9 and TRBJ2-7; 10 nucleotides match TRBD1. The CDR3 sequence is CASNSAGRDRGYEQYF. CDR3 DNA sequence: TGTGCCAGCAACTCAGCTGGCCGGGACAGGGGCTACGAGCAGTACTTC.